The 20 T cell receptor beta chains below come from one sample, sequenced in a study of blood T cell repertoires in COVID-19. The repertoire was sequenced with immunoSEQ multiplex PCR; TCRdb's copy has only in-frame clones and lacks some. Of tens of thousands of clones in the sample, approximately 87% were seen once. Material for sequencing was peripheral blood. Receptor source: a human donor with active COVID-19. The donor label of this sample is uncertain.

The CDR3 sequence: CASSQRTSGGGIQYF. As DNA, the CDR3 is TGTGCCAGCAGCCAGCGCACTAGCGGGGGAGGCATTCAGTACTTC. The chain couples TRBV14 to TRBJ2-4; 11 positions agree with TRBD2. The CDR3 sequence is 15 residues long. The germline V gene encodes CDR1 SGHDN and CDR2 FVKESK. Trimming took 3 bases from V and 9 from J; bases not matched to a gene: 7.

The chain recombines TRBV6-2 or TRBV6-3 with TRBJ1-3; D gene unclear. V was cut by 5 bases and J by 3 bases, with 2 bases left in between. Germline values: CDR1 MNHEY, CDR2 SVGEGT. This CDR3 region has 11 residues. The CDR3 sequence is CASSHGNTIYF. The CDR3 nucleotides are TGTGCCAGCAGTCATGGAAACACCATATATTTT.

Remarks on this clone: Relative to the germline gene, one junction end is altered; a read error may explain this. The chain carries TRBV18 and TRBJ2-4; the match to TRBD2 covers 9 bases. The length of the CDR3 is 16 residues. Germline CDR1 reads KGHSH; CDR2 reads LQKENI. CDR3 sequence (DNA): TGTGCCAGCTCACCTCAAATAGCGGGGGCCATAAACATTCAGTACTTC. This encodes CASSPQIAGAINIQYF.

The V gene is TRBV11-2, the J gene TRBJ1-6, with TRBD1 identical over 8 bases. The CDR3 is made up of 13 amino acids. The germline CDR1 and CDR2 sequences are SGHAT and FQNNGV. The ends lost 5 bases at V and 17 bases at J; junction bases unmatched: 11. CDR3 coding DNA: TGTGCCAGCAGCCCTATCCGGGACAGGTTTATCCACTTT. Translation gives CASSPIRDRFIHF.

V gene TRBV3-1 (or the pseudogene TRBV3-2) combines with J gene TRBJ2-6; no definite D call. The CDR3 is 13 residues long. Germline values: CDR1 LGHDT, CDR2 YNNKEL (reference sequence). The germline V and J ends were trimmed by 8 bases and 0 bases, with 5 bases remaining between them. In DNA, the CDR3 is TGTGCCAGCCAGCGCTCTGGGGCCAACGTCCTGACTTTC. Its translation is CASQRSGANVLTF.

The genes are TRBV9 and TRBJ1-6; D not resolved. V was shortened by 0 bases and J by 7 bases, with 14 bases between the two germline ends. This CDR3 is 16 amino acids long. From germline, CDR1 is SGDLS and CDR2 YYNGEE. DNA of the CDR3: TGTGCCAGCAGCGTAGGAGGAGGGCCTAGCAATTCACCCCTCCACTTT. It translates to CASSVGGGPSNSPLHF.

The V gene is TRBV2, the J gene TRBJ2-7; 9 nucleotides match TRBD2. Germline loops: CDR1 SNHLY, CDR2 FYNNEI. Trimming at V came to 4 bases and at J to 9 bases, leaving 10 bases not matched to a gene. This CDR3 region has 14 residues. The DNA for the CDR3 is TGTGCCAGCAGTGTTAGCGGGGGCGCATCTCGGCAGTACTTC. The encoded protein is CASSVSGGASRQYF.

The chain joins TRBV5-8 to TRBJ1-5; no clear D. From germline, CDR1 is SGHTS and CDR2 YDEGEE. The CDR3 is 14 amino acids. V gave up 2 bases and J gave up 2 bases, with 8 bases separating them. The CDR3 DNA sequence: TGTGCCAGCAGCTTCGGACTGCGCAATCAGCCCCAGCATTTT. Translating it yields CASSFGLRNQPQHF.

V is TRBV11-2 and J is TRBJ2-7, with 13 bases lining up with TRBD2. V lost 6 bases and J lost 0; bases outside the gene matches: 8. Germline CDR1 and CDR2: SGHAT and FQNNGV. CDR3 length: 17 amino acids. The DNA of the CDR3 is TGTGCCAGCAGAGGACTAGCGGGGGCCGGAAGCTCCTACGAGCAGTACTTC. It yields the protein CASRGLAGAGSSYEQYF.

This chain connects TRBV24-1 to TRBJ2-2; no clear D gene. The V end lost 3 bases, the J end lost 3 bases, and 7 bases lay between the germline ends. The germline CDR1 and CDR2 sequences are KGHDR and SFDVKD. This CDR3 has 14 residues. The CDR3 DNA reads as TGTGCCACCAGTGATCACAAATACACCGGGGAGCTGTTTTTT. This encodes CATSDHKYTGELFF.

The chain is built from TRBV28 and TRBJ1-2, with 7 bases aligning to TRBD1. J was trimmed by 4 bases and V by 2 bases; bases with no gene match: 10. The V gene's germline CDR1 is MDHEN and CDR2 SYDVKM. The CDR3 is made up of 16 amino acids. CDR3 protein: CASSLPTGAGVYGYTF. The DNA of the CDR3 is TGTGCCAGCAGTTTACCCACAGGGGCGGGCGTCTATGGCTACACCTTC.

This sequence joins TRBV2 and TRBJ2-7; D gene unclear. The CDR3 is 17 residues long. Per the germline V gene, CDR1 is SNHLY and CDR2 is FYNNEI. Trimming left V 3 bases short and J 1 base short, with 19 bases between. CDR3 sequence reads: CASSDSLEAKWSYEQYF. CDR3 in DNA: TGTGCCAGCAGTGATAGCCTGGAAGCGAAATGGTCCTACGAGCAGTACTTC.

This rearrangement joins TRBV28 to TRBJ2-7; 9 bases are a match to TRBD1. There are 16 residues in the CDR3. V lost 5 bases to trimming and J lost 3 bases; unmatched junction nucleotides: 11. Germline loops: CDR1 MDHEN, CDR2 SYDVKM. The CDR3 loop is CASSPNLGQGVYEQYF. The CDR3 nucleotides read TGTGCCAGCAGTCCGAACCTGGGACAGGGAGTCTACGAGCAGTACTTC.

The chain recombines TRBV3-1 (or the pseudogene TRBV3-2) with TRBJ1-1; no reliable D call. CDR3 size: 13 residues. V lost 4 bases, J lost 4 bases, and 10 bases lay in between. CDR1 is LGHDT, CDR2 YNNKEL, per germline (reference sequence). The DNA for the CDR3 is TGTGCCAGCAGCCCCGTGGCCCGCACTGAAGCTTTCTTT. It encodes CASSPVARTEAFF.

The chain joins TRBV6-5 to TRBJ2-7, with TRBD2 as a possible D gene (5 bases). Germline CDR1 is MNHEY and CDR2 is SVGAGI. The CDR3 runs to 16 residues. Trimming took 2 bases from V and 2 from J, leaving 16 bases between them. CDR3 loop: CASSYPSRVSTYEQYF. The CDR3 nucleotides are TGTGCCAGCAGTTACCCATCGCGGGTGTCGACCTACGAGCAGTACTTC.

V usage is TRBV11-3 and J usage is TRBJ2-5, with unresolved D. The CDR3 totals 15 residues. Looked up from germline, CDR1 is SGHNT and CDR2 is YENEEA. Between the trimmed V and J ends, which lost 1 base and 1 base, there was a span of 10 bases. DNA for the CDR3: TGTGCCAGCAGCTTAGGGCAGGCCACCCAAGAGACCCAGTACTTC. It yields the protein CASSLGQATQETQYF. Filled out from reference TRBV11-3 and TRBJ2-5, the complete variable domain reads EAGVVQSPRYKIIEKKQPVAFWCNPISGHNTLYWYLQNLGQGPELLIRYENEEAVDDSQLPKDRFSAERLKGVDSTLKIQPAELGDSAVYLCASSLGQATQETQYFGPGTRLLVL.

This rearrangement joins TRBV7-6 to TRBJ2-5; 9 positions match TRBD1. There are 15 residues in the CDR3. Unmatched junction bases numbered 5, after V lost 2 bases and J lost 4 bases. From germline, CDR1 is SGHVS and CDR2 FNYEAQ. DNA for the CDR3: TGTGCCAGCAGCTTATTACAGGGGGCAGGAGAGACCCAGTACTTC. It specifies CASSLLQGAGETQYF.

The genes are TRBV6-1 and TRBJ1-4, with D perhaps TRBD1 (6 bases). The germline V gene has CDR1 MNHNS and CDR2 SASEGT. The CDR3 is made up of 18 amino acids. V was cut by 4 bases and J by 6 bases, with 24 bases left in between. Here the CDR3 reads CASSGRDTKTKIDEKLFF. As DNA, the CDR3 is TGTGCCAGCAGTGGCCGGGACACTAAAACCAAGATTGATGAAAAACTGTTTTTT.

The rearrangement links TRBV6-6 to TRBJ2-7, with 15 positions matching TRBD2. With V trimmed by 8 bases and J by 0 bases, 5 bases remained unmatched. CDR1 is MNHNY, CDR2 SVGAGI, per germline (reference sequence). The CDR3 spans 16 residues. Here the CDR3 DNA reads TGTGCCAGCGGGACTAGCGGGGGGAGTGGCTCCTACGAGCAGTACTTC. This sequence encodes CASGTSGGSGSYEQYF.

This chain connects TRBV6-5 to TRBJ2-7, with TRBD2 matching 8 bases. With 2 bases clipped from V and 12 bases from J, the junction kept 18 bases outside the gene matches. The CDR3 is made up of 16 amino acids. Germline V gene data show CDR1 as MNHEY and CDR2 as SVGAGI. DNA of the CDR3: TGTGCCAGCAGTTACCCCCCTCGGGGGTTTTGGGCGGGGGGGTACTTC. It codes for CASSYPPRGFWAGGYF.